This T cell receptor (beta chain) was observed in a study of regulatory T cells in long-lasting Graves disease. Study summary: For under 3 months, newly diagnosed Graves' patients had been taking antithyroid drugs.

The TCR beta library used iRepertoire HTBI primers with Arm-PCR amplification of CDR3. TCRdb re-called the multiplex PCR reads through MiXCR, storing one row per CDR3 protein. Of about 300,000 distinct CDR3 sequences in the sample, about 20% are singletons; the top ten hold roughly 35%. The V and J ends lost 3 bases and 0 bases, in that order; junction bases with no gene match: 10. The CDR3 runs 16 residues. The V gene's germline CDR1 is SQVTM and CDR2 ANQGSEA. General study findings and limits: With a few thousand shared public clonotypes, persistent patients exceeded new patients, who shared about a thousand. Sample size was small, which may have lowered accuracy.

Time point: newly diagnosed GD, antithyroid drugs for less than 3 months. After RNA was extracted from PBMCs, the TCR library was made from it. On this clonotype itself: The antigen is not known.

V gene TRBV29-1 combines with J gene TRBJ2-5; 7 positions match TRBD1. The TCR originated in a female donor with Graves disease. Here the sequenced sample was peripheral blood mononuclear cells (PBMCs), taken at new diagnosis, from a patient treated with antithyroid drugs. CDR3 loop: CSVDIQGRQYQETQYF. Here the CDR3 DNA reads TGCAGCGTTGATATACAGGGGCGGCAGTACCAAGAGACCCAGTACTTC.